Listed here are 27 T cell receptor beta chains from one sample, sequenced in a study of blood T cells in healthy people across ages. A J-beta primer mix and a sample-barcoded 5' primer were used in a second PCR of about 6 to 12 cycles. Via MiXCR, TCRdb re-called the 5' RACE reads, giving one row per CDR3 protein. The table has some 1.1 million distinct CDR3 sequences, around two fifths seen once. The sample comprised blood. Receptors originate from a man between 18 and 35 years old in good health.

The rearrangement uses TRBV9 and TRBJ2-3; TRBD2 matches at 10 bases. Germline CDR1 is SGDLS and CDR2 is YYNGEE. With V trimmed by 7 bases and J by 2 bases, 13 bases remained unmatched. This CDR3 comprises 17 residues. CDR3 nucleotides: TGTGCCAGCGTCAAGGGGGGTAGCGGGGGGACCACAGATACGCAGTATTTT. Its translation: CASVKGGSGGTTDTQYF.

This clonotype occurred a few times. This chain connects TRBV6-5 to TRBJ1-4, with D possibly being TRBD1 (6 bases). Trimming removed 4 bases at V and 7 bases at J, with 19 bases between. Germline CDR1 is MNHEY and CDR2 is SVGAGI. CDR3 length: 16 amino acids. CDR3 DNA sequence: TGTGCCAGCAGTTCGGTTCTCGGGGGGCGGCGTGAAAAACTGTTTTTT. Amino acids: CASSSVLGGRREKLFF.

The chain uses TRBV6-5 and TRBJ1-1; D uncertain. The CDR3 is 14 residues long. From germline, CDR1 is MNHEY and CDR2 SVGAGI. V dropped 2 bases and J dropped 1 base, with 8 bases sitting between them. The CDR3: CASSYAKANTEAFF. The CDR3 bases are TGTGCCAGCAGTTACGCGAAGGCGAACACTGAAGCTTTCTTT.

The gene calls are TRBV5-1 and TRBJ2-7; D gene ambiguous. The germline V gene encodes CDR1 SGHRS and CDR2 YFSETQ. The V gene lost 0 bases and the J gene lost 7 bases, with 14 bases spanning the gap. The CDR3 covers 14 residues. CDR3 region: CASSLGVSLDEQYF. DNA for the CDR3: TGCGCCAGCAGCTTGGGGGTTAGCTTGGATGAGCAGTACTTC.

This chain connects TRBV3-1 to TRBJ2-5; no definite D call. V shed 0 bases and J shed 1 base, with 12 bases lying between them. CDR1 LGHDT and CDR2 YNNKEL come from the germline V gene (reference sequence). The CDR3 runs to 16 residues. The CDR3 region is CASSQDPASLQETQYF. The CDR3 nucleotides read TGTGCCAGCAGCCAAGATCCTGCGTCACTCCAAGAGACCCAGTACTTC.

This clonotype has more than one count but fewer than ten. The chain carries TRBV5-6 and TRBJ1-2; D unresolved. Germline CDR1 is SGHDT and CDR2 is YYEEEE. CDR3 length equals 14 residues. V lost 0 bases to trimming and J lost 2 bases, with 8 bases between them. CDR3 nucleotide sequence: TGTGCCAGCAGCTTGGCGGGGTTCAACTATGGCTACACCTTC. Its translation is CASSLAGFNYGYTF.

This clonotype came up a few times. This chain joins TRBV27 and TRBJ1-5, with D perhaps TRBD1 (6 bases). The V end was cut by 0 bases, the J end by 11 bases, with 20 bases between. In germline, CDR1 is MNHEY, CDR2 SMNVEV (reference sequence). The CDR3 extends over 16 amino acids. The DNA of the CDR3 is TGTGCCAGCAGTTTATCGGGGGGGGCCCTAATCAGGGCCCAGCATTTT. This sequence encodes CASSLSGGALIRAQHF.

The chain combines TRBV20-1 with TRBJ2-1; D ambiguous. The J call may not be correct, given that the DNA end is closer to TRBJ2-7. CDR3 length: 15 amino acids. Germline CDR1 and CDR2: DFQATT and SNEGSKA (reference sequence). The CDR3 spells CSARDPQISYNEQYF. CDR3 in DNA: TGCAGTGCTAGAGATCCGCAGATTTCCTACAATGAGCAGTACTTC.

J is TRBJ1-2 and V is TRBV25-1; D is undetermined. The ends were cut back, 1 base at V and 7 bases at J, with 10 bases in the middle. CDR3 length: 13 residues. Germline loops: CDR1 MGHDK, CDR2 SYGVNS. The CDR3 here is CASSESSPVGYTF. The CDR3 DNA sequence: TGTGCCAGCAGTGAATCGTCCCCCGTTGGCTACACCTTC.

This rearrangement joins TRBV6-5 to TRBJ1-4; D is unresolved. Germline assignment: CDR1 MNHEY and CDR2 SVGAGI. There are 19 residues in the CDR3. V was shortened by 6 bases and J by 4 bases, with 27 bases between the two germline ends. CDR3 DNA sequence: TGTGCCAGCAGCTACACGACTCGGCCGGACGGGCCCAATAATGAAAAACTGTTTTTT. Its translation: CASSYTTRPDGPNNEKLFF.

The chain combines TRBV12-5 with TRBJ1-1; 7 bases line up with TRBD1. The ends lost 3 bases at V and 0 bases at J; junction bases unmatched: 4. Germline V lookup: CDR1 LGHNT, CDR2 FRNRAP. The CDR3 loop spans 15 amino acids. CDR3 sequence reads: CASGFSGTVNTEAFF. The DNA for the CDR3 is TGTGCTAGTGGTTTCTCCGGGACAGTGAACACTGAAGCTTTCTTT.

The chain links TRBV7-9 to TRBJ1-6; D unclear. The germline CDR1 and CDR2 sequences are SEHNR and FQNEAQ (reference sequence). This CDR3 region has 17 residues. V was pared by 5 bases and J by 0 bases, with 14 bases between. The CDR3 DNA reads TGTGCCAGCAGCCTCTCTAGAATGAGCTCCTATAATTCACCCCTCCACTTT. It is translated as CASSLSRMSSYNSPLHF.

The chain employs TRBV21-1 and TRBJ1-4; TRBD1, the D gene given by the table, was not confirmed from the DNA. TRBV21-1 is described as a pseudogene. The CDR3 contains 16 residues. The CDR3 DNA follows: TGTGCCAGCAGCAAGCAGTTGGAGACAGGACGTGAAAAACTGTTTTTT. This translates into CASSKQLETGREKLFF.

The chain is built from TRBV5-1 and TRBJ2-3; TRBD2 matches 10 bases. This CDR3 is built from 16 residues. Germline CDR1 SGHRS, CDR2 YFSETQ. V dropped 3 bases and J dropped 2; count of bases not matched to a gene: 6. This CDR3 is CASSSLAGTVTDTQYF. The CDR3 region has the DNA TGCGCCAGCAGCTCACTAGCGGGGACCGTCACAGATACGCAGTATTTT.

This clonotype was picked up a small number of times. The chain is built from TRBV9 and TRBJ1-2; D is ambiguous. The V end was cut by 3 bases, the J end by 8 bases, with 5 bases between. There are 10 residues in the CDR3. Germline values: CDR1 SGDLS, CDR2 YYNGEE. The CDR3 loop is CASSGMGYTF. In DNA form, the CDR3 reads TGTGCCAGCAGCGGGATGGGCTACACCTTC. The whole variable domain, filled in from reference TRBV9 and TRBJ1-2, reads DSGVTQTPKHLITATGQRVTLRCSPRSGDLSVYWYQQSLDQGLQFLIQYYNGEERAKGNILERFSAQQFPDLHSELNLSSLELGDSALYFCASSGMGYTFGSGTRLTVV.

The rearrangement joins TRBV29-1 to TRBJ2-2, with 10 bases aligning to TRBD1. The CDR3 is 14 amino acids. Unmatched junction bases numbered 4, after V lost 6 bases and J lost 3 bases. Germline CDR1 SQVTM, CDR2 ANQGSEA. In nucleotides, the CDR3 is TGCAGCGTGGAGGGGACAGGGGACACCGGGGAGCTGTTTTTT. Translation: CSVEGTGDTGELFF.

V is TRBV2 and J is TRBJ1-5; D not resolved. The CDR3 covers 11 residues. Germline V gives CDR1 SNHLY, CDR2 FYNNEI. The V gene lost 5 bases and the J gene lost 9 bases, with 8 bases spanning the gap. This CDR3 reads CASSKGGPQHF. In DNA, the CDR3 is TGTGCCAGCAGTAAAGGAGGGCCCCAGCATTTT.

For this clonotype: A junction boundary mismatches the germline segment, possibly from a read error. The chain joins TRBV14 to TRBJ2-7; D ambiguous. Looked up from germline, CDR1 is SGHDN and CDR2 is FVKESK. The CDR3 spans 15 residues. The CDR3 loop is CASNQKTACTYEQYF. CDR3 in DNA: TGTGCCAGCAACCAAAAGACGGCCTGTACCTACGAGCAGTACTTC.

The V and J genes are TRBV4-2 and TRBJ1-2, with no clear D. Germline assignment: CDR1 LGHNA and CDR2 YNFKEQ. This CDR3 is built from 18 residues. Deletions cut 0 bases from V and 2 bases from J, with 19 bases between. CDR3 amino acids: CASSQDPAGARPNYGYTF. The DNA of the CDR3 is TGTGCCAGCAGCCAAGATCCGGCAGGTGCGAGACCCAACTATGGCTACACCTTC.

The chain has TRBV6-6 and TRBJ2-1; D remains unclear. Trimming pared 2 bases from V and 0 bases from J, leaving 11 bases between. The CDR3 is 16 residues long. Germline values: CDR1 MNHNY, CDR2 SVGAGI (reference sequence). The CDR3 DNA follows: TGTGCCAGCAGTTACCCGGTGGGAAGCTCCTACAATGAGCAGTTCTTC. Translation gives CASSYPVGSSYNEQFF.

This clonotype was detected only a few times. The V call is TRBV4-3, the J call TRBJ1-6; weak D call: TRBD1 (6 bases). This CDR3 spans 17 amino acids. The V and J ends lost 0 bases and 10 bases respectively, with 19 bases between them. Germline V CDR1 and CDR2: LGHNA, YSLEER. Here the CDR3 DNA reads TGCGCCAGCAGCCAAGATATCACAGGGAGAAGGGGCTCACCCCTCCACTTT. Encoded protein: CASSQDITGRRGSPLHF.

In this sample, this clonotype turned up a few times. The chain employs TRBV18 and TRBJ2-3; D might be TRBD1 (6 bases). The CDR3 sequence is 14 residues long. V lost 3 bases and J 5 bases, leaving 12 bases between the germline ends. In germline, CDR1 is KGHSH, CDR2 LQKENI. The CDR3 reads CASSPQQGEDTQYF. The DNA of the CDR3 is TGTGCCAGCTCACCGCAACAGGGTGAAGATACGCAGTATTTT.

In its sample, this clonotype was seen a few times. The V and J genes are TRBV20-1 and TRBJ2-1; 9 bases match TRBD2. The J segment lost 0 bases and the V segment lost 4 bases, leaving 13 bases of the junction unmatched. The CDR3 extends over 18 amino acids. Germline-derived CDR1 and CDR2 are DFQATT and SNEGSKA (reference sequence). The CDR3 DNA is TGCAGTGCTAACACCGAAATTCTAGCGGGGTCCTCCTACAATGAGCAGTTCTTC. Translating it yields CSANTEILAGSSYNEQFF.

This clonotype was found a few times. The chain links TRBV7-3 to TRBJ2-1, with D maybe TRBD2 (5 bases). V lost 1 base and J lost 9, with 22 bases in between. Germline values: CDR1 SGHTA, CDR2 FQGTGA. The CDR3 contains 17 residues. As DNA, the CDR3 is TGTGCCAGCAGCTTAAGTCCAGAGGGCGTGGAAACTGCTGAGCAGTTCTTC. It codes for CASSLSPEGVETAEQFF.

In the case of this clonotype: It is unclear where the CDR3 begins or ends on the DNA, so no DNA is shown, and the CDR3 is as TCRdb lists it. This chain joins TRBV10-2 and TRBJ1-4; the table's D call, TRBD1, was not checked against the DNA. The CDR3 has 14 residues if both end residues are counted. Looked up from germline, CDR1 is WSHSY and CDR2 is SAAADI. CDR3 residues: CASSEAVAGGTMFF.

The rearrangement joins TRBV12-3 or TRBV12-4 to TRBJ2-5; the match to TRBD2 covers 8 bases. The J segment lost 10 bases and the V segment lost 6 bases, leaving 13 bases of the junction unmatched. The CDR3 loop spans 14 amino acids. CDR3 DNA sequence: TGTGCCAGCAGGAAGATAGCGGGGACTAATGACCAGTACTTC. Protein sequence: CASRKIAGTNDQYF.

Remarks on this clonotype: Since a much larger clone is just one base distant, this may be a read error. The chain recombines TRBV5-1 with TRBJ2-3, with no clear D. The V and J ends lost 5 bases and 0 bases respectively, with 13 bases between them. CDR3 size: 15 residues. CDR1 and CDR2 (germline): SGHRS, YFSETQ. The CDR3 region is CASSHSPPSTDTQYF. The CDR3 DNA is TGCGCCAGCAGTCACTCCCCACCTAGCACAGATACGCAGTATTTT.